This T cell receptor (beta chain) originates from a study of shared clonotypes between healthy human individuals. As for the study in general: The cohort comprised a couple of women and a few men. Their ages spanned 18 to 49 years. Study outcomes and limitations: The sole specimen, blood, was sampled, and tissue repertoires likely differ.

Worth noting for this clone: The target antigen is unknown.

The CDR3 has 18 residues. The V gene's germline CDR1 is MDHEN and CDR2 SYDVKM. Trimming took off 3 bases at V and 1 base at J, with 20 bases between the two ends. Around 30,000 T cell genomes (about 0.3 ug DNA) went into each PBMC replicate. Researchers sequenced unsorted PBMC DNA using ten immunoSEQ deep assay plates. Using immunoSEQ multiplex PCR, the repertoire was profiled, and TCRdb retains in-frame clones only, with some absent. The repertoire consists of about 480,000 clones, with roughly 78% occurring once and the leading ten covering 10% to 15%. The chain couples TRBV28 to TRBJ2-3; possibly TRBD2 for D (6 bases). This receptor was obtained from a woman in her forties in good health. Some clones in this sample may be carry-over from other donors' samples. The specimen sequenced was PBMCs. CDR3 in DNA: TGTGCCAGCAGTTTTAGCGGCTGGGGCCCCAGCGGCACAGATACGCAGTATTTT. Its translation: CASSFSGWGPSGTDTQYF. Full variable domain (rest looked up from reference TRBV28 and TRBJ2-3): DVKVTQSSRYLVKRTGEKVFLECVQDMDHENMFWYRQDPGLGLRLIYFSYDVKMKEKGDIPEGYSVSREKKERFSLILESASTNQTSMYLCASSFSGWGPSGTDTQYFGPGTRLTVL.